The sequence of this T cell receptor beta chain was determined in a study of technical replicates of blood from a few donors. The CDR3 contains 17 residues. Germline CDR1 and CDR2: SGHTA and FQGNSA. The germline V and J ends were trimmed by 1 base and 2 bases, with 18 bases remaining between them. Measured with immunoSEQ multiplex PCR; TCRdb has only the in-frame clones, and not every one. Of 90,000 to 100,000 clones listed, 85% to 95% are singletons. The sequence was obtained from a human donor in good health. The gene calls are TRBV7-2 and TRBJ2-7, with D possibly TRBD2 on 6 matching bases. Sequenced sample: T cells isolated from PBMCs. CDR3 amino acids: CASSLESSASVAYEQYF. Here the CDR3 DNA reads TGTGCCAGCAGCTTAGAATCTTCGGCTAGCGTAGCCTACGAGCAGTACTTC.